This is a list of T cell receptor beta chains from one sample in a study of PD-1 blockade in classical Hodgkin lymphoma. The protocol was immunoSEQ multiplex PCR, while the TCRdb copy is restricted to in-frame clones and leaves out a portion. The sample has almost 85,000 clones, around nine tenths seen once. The sample here was peripheral blood mononuclear cells (PBMCs), taken at baseline. Source of these receptors: a human donor with classical Hodgkin lymphoma. The conserved cysteine and the conserved F or W are not part of the CDR3 here. The D gene is left open where the match is weak. The size entry is marked missing in some rows and otherwise reads once, few, many or a size class.

ASSGAGAITGELF | . | TRBV2 | .
ASSTIEGHPEAF | . | TRBV19 | .
ASSGDSGKTYEQY | TRBD2 | TRBV7-9 | .
ARQRQGPGGYT | TRBD1 | TRBV10-1 | .
SVGPGGYNEQF | . | TRBV29-1 | .
AWSAPGWTLH | . | TRBV30 | .
ASSQQGVGSNQPQH | TRBD1 | TRBV4-1 | .
ASSQVSSKSSYNEQF | . | TRBV4-2 | .
ASSLGTGEQY | . | TRBV28 | .
ASNRQGGNYGYT | TRBD1 | TRBV6-5 | once
ASSLGRGPGYEQY | . | TRBV5-4 | .
ASTGDRAYNEQF | TRBD1 | TRBV2 | .
ASSPSGPLAGNTDTQY | TRBD2 | TRBV27 | .
SVLGTGANVLT | . | TRBV29-1 | .
AISEKGNGNTIY | . | TRBV10-3 | .
ASSRDSSNQPQH | TRBD1 | TRBV2 | .
ASSFLGTSSYEQY | . | TRBV28 | .
SVLIGELF | . | TRBV29-1 | once
ASSLREVGISYNEQF | . | TRBV7-2 | .
ASRPSAGNYGYT | . | TRBV19 | .
ASSESGDLNEKLF | . | TRBV25-1 | few
SVCSGTGLNTEAF | TRBD1 | TRBV29-1 | .
ASSLVMGQTTPF | TRBD1 | TRBV7-2 | .
ASSLDLQGYGYT | . | TRBV7-8 | few
ASSQLGQAGT | TRBD1 | TRBV18 | .
ASSQAMGEEYEQY | . | TRBV4-1 | .
ASSPTSYSNNEQF | . | TRBV19 | once
ASSNRDRGPNEQF | TRBD1 | TRBV5-1 | .
ASSYSNGGEAF | . | TRBV6-5 | .
ASSQRVTYEQY | . | TRBV4-1 | .
ASSVTGGTEAF | TRBD1 | TRBV5-1 | few
ASSSGNYEQY | . | TRBV2 | .
ASSFALTKNNEQF | . | TRBV7-2 | .
ASRTDHYSNQPQH | . | TRBV19 | .
ASSHYLDRNTGELF | . | TRBV19 | .
ASSSEYEQY | . | TRBV6-5 | .
ASSFDWGVVTEAF | . | TRBV25-1 | .
ASSFLAGEYNEQF | TRBD2 | TRBV19 | .
ASSETGTSEYNEQF | TRBD2 | TRBV5-1 | .
ASSLDHVRGPGNTIY | . | TRBV11-2 | .
ASSPPRTGQNTEAF | TRBD1 | TRBV18 | .
ASSHRGLGQPQH | TRBD1 | TRBV6-5 | .
ASSLRLYQETQY | . | TRBV7-2 | .
ASSPRVSGYNEQF | . | TRBV6-5 | .
ASSIDSQGALYGYT | TRBD1 | TRBV7-2 | .
ASSIVWTGSTEAF | . | TRBV19 | .
ASSLSGLAGGPPYEQY | TRBD2 | TRBV27 | .
ASSRTGGTREAF | TRBD1 | TRBV5-4 | .
ASTDSGINREQY | . | TRBV2 | .
ASSQGGLFSYEQY | . | TRBV4-1 | .
ASSSQGVGEQY | . | TRBV2 | few
ASSSSQGTYNEQF | . | TRBV7-9 | .
AWGGLSNYEQY | . | TRBV30 | .
ASSLEGSSLANTGELF | . | TRBV7-9 | .
ASSLIGYGGYT | . | TRBV11-2 | .
ASSSADRVGEKLF | TRBD1 | TRBV13 | .